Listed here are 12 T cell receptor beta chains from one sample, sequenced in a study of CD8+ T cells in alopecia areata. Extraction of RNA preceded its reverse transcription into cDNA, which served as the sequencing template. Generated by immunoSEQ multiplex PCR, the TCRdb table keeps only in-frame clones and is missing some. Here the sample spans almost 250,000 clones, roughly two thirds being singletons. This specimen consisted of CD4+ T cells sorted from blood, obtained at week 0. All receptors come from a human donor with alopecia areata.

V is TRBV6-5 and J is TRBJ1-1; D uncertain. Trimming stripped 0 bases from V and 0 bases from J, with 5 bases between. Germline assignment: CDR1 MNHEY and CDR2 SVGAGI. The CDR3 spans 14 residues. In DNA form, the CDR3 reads TGTGCCAGCAGTTACTCGGCCCTGAACACTGAAGCTTTCTTT. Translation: CASSYSALNTEAFF.

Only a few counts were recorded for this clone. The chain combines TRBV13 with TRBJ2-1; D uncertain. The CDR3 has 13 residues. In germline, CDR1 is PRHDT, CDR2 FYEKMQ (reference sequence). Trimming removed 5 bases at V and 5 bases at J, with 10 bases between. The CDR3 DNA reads TGTGCCAGCAGCCAAGACACAGACAATGAGCAGTTCTTC. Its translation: CASSQDTDNEQFF.

CDR3 sequence reads: CASSLNRGIEETQYF. CDR3 nucleotide sequence: TGCGCCAGCAGCTTGAACAGGGGGATCGAAGAGACCCAGTACTTC. V and J are TRBV5-1 and TRBJ2-5; 8 bases match TRBD1. This CDR3 spans 15 amino acids. The V segment lost 1 base and the J segment 3 bases; nucleotides outside the gene matches: 5. Germline loops: CDR1 SGHRS, CDR2 YFSETQ.

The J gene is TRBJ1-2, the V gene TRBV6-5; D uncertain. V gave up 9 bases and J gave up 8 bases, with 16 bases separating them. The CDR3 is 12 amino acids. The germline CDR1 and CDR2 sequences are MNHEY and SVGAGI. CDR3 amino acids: CASQGPGGGYTF. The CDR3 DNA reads TGTGCCAGTCAAGGGCCCGGAGGGGGCTACACCTTC.

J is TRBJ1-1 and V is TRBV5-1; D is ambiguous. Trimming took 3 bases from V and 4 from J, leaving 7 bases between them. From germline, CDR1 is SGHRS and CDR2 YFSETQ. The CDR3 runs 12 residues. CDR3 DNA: TGCGCCAGCAGCTATAGAGGCACTGAAGCTTTCTTT. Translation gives CASSYRGTEAFF.

CDR3 region: CAWSGKGYGYTF. In DNA, the CDR3 is TGTGCCTGGAGTGGGAAGGGCTATGGCTACACCTTC. This chain uses TRBV30 with TRBJ1-2; no firm D call. CDR1 and CDR2 (germline): GTSNPN, SVGIG (reference sequence). The CDR3 length is 12 residues. V dropped 1 base and J dropped 4 bases, with 7 bases sitting between them.

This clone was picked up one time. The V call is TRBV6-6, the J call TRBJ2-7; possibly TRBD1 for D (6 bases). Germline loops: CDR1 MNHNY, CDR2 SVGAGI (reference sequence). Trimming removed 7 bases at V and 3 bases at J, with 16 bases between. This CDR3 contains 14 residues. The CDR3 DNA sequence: TGTGCCAGCACCCCCCGGGACATTAACTACGAGCAGTACTTC. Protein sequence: CASTPRDINYEQYF.

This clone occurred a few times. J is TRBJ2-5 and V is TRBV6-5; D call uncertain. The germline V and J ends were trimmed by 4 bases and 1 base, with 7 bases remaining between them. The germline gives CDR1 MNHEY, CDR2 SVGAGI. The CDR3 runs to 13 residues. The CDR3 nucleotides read TGTGCCAGCAGTTCAGGAATCCAAGAGACCCAGTACTTC. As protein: CASSSGIQETQYF.

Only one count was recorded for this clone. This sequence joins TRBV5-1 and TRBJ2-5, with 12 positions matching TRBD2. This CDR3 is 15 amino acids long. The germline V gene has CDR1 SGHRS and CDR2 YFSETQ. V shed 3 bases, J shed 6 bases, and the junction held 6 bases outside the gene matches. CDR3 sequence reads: CASSSLAGGLKTQYF. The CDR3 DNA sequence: TGCGCCAGCAGCTCCCTAGCGGGGGGGCTAAAGACCCAGTACTTC.

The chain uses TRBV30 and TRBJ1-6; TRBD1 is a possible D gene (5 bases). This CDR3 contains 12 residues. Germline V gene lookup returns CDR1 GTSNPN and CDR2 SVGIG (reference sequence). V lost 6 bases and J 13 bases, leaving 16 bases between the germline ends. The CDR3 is CACGHLLAPLHF. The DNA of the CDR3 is TGTGCCTGCGGACATCTCCTGGCCCCCCTCCACTTT.

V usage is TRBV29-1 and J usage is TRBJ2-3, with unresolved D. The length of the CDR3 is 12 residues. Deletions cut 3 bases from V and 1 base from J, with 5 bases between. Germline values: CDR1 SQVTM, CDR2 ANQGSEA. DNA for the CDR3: TGCAGCGTTGATTGGGGCACAGATACGCAGTATTTT. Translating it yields CSVDWGTDTQYF.

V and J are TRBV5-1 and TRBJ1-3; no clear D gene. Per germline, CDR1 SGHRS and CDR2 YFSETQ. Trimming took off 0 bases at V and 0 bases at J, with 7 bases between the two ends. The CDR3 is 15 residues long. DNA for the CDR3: TGCGCCAGCAGCTTGGCCCGGGGCTCTGGAAACACCATATATTTT. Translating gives CASSLARGSGNTIYF.